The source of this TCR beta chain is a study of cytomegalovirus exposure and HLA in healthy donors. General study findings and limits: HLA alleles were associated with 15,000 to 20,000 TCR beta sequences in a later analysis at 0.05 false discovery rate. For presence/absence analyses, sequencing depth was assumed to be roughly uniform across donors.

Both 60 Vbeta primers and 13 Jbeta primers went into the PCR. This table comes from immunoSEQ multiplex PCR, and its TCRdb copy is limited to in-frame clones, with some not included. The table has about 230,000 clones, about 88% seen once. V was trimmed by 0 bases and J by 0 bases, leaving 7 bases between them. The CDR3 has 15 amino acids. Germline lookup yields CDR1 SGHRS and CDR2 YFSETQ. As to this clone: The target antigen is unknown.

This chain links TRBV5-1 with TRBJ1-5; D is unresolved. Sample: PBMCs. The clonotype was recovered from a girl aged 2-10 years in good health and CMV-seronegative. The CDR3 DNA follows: TGCGCCAGCAGCTTGGACAGTTATAGCAATCAGCCCCAGCATTTT. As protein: CASSLDSYSNQPQHF.